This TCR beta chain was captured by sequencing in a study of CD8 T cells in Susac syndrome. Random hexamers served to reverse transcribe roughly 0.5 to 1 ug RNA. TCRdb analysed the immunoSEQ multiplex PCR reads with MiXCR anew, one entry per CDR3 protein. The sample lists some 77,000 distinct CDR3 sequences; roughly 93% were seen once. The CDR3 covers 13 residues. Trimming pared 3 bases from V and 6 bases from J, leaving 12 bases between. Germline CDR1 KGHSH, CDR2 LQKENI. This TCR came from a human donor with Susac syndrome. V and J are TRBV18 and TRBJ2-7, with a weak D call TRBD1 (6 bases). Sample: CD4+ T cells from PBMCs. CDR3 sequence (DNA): TGTGCCAGCTCACCTTTACAGGGCGGCGAGCAGTACTTC. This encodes CASSPLQGGEQYF.